The clone carrying this TCR beta chain has more than one count but fewer than ten. This sample was taken from a study of T cells after yellow fever vaccination. TCRdb re-derived calls from the 5' RACE reads in MiXCR, one entry per CDR3 protein. The repertoire includes over 150,000 distinct CDR3 sequences, about 6.2% of them detected once, and less than 3% sits in the top ten. CDR3 size: 15 residues. Deletions cut 0 bases from V and 4 bases from J, with 16 bases between. Germline CDR1 and CDR2: DFQATT and SNEGSKA (reference sequence). This receptor was identified in a man between 18 and 35 years old who received the YFV17D yellow fever vaccine. The source material was CD4+ T cells sorted from PBMCs, sampled on the day of the first yellow fever vaccination. The rearrangement links TRBV20-1 to TRBJ2-7; D unclear. CDR3 region: CSARDSSGPPYEQYF. The CDR3 DNA sequence: TGCAGTGCTAGAGATTCATCCGGGCCACCATACGAGCAGTACTTC.